This T cell receptor beta chain is from a study of OX40 agonist ivuxolimab in advanced cancers. Study at large: Antecedent anti-PD-1, anti-PD-L1 or anti-CTLA-4 therapy was permissible, with roughly 36% having received some. Partial responses, seen in three patients, involved one hepatocellular carcinoma and two cutaneous melanomas. General study results and limits: By week 6 at 0.1 to 3.0 mg/kg, blood CD4+ and CD8+ T cells had expanded clonally.

The CDR3 is made up of 18 amino acids. Unmatched junction bases numbered 7, after V lost 2 bases and J lost 0 bases. Germline assignment: CDR1 SGHAT and CDR2 FQNNGV. This table comes from immunoSEQ multiplex PCR, and its TCRdb copy is limited to in-frame clones, with some not included. The sample comprises around 62,000 clones, around 84% of which are singletons, and roughly 2.4% rests with the top ten. This clone occurred once. The antigen remains unidentified. This chain uses TRBV11-2 with TRBJ1-5; 10 bases align to TRBD1. This clonotype originated in an adult with an advanced solid tumor such as melanoma, head and neck, liver or kidney cancer. This specimen consisted of CD4+ or CD8+ T cells sorted from blood, obtained in a trial of the OX40 agonist ivuxolimab. The DNA for the CDR3 is TGTGCCAGCAGCTTAACCGGGACAGGGGCGAGTAGCAATCAGCCCCAGCATTTT. Protein: CASSLTGTGASSNQPQHF.